This TCR beta chain was captured in a study of identical twins. Points on this clonotype: Its antigen remains unidentified.

The germline CDR1 and CDR2 sequences are SGHRS and YFSETQ. The CDR3 contains 14 residues. V was clipped by 5 bases and J by 3 bases, with 14 bases between them. After template switching added a universal primer site, the resulting cDNA carried unique molecular identifiers. Using its own MiXCR run on the 5' RACE reads, TCRdb lists one record per CDR3 protein. Counted here are some 260,000 distinct CDR3 sequences, about an eighth occurring once; the ten biggest clones make up 8.8%. Healthy Caucasian individuals made up all the donors. Notes on the study in general: Diverse VJ usage suggested most zero-insertion clonotypes were not invariant T cells. Memory repertoires showed no such pattern, whereas abundant cord blood beta clonotypes carried fewer insertions.

This sequence originates from a woman in her late teens or twenties in good health. The source material was memory (CD45RO+) T cells sorted from blood. The chain combines TRBV5-1 with TRBJ2-5; either TRBD1 or TRBD2 may supply D (6 bases each). The CDR3 region is CASRGGPAEETQYF. CDR3 DNA: TGCGCCAGCAGAGGGGGGCCCGCCGAAGAGACCCAGTACTTC.